The clone carrying this T cell receptor (beta chain) has ten or more counts. Sequencing libraries for TCR beta were prepared with iRepertoire HTBI primers and Arm-PCR of CDR3 regions. MiXCR, applied by TCRdb to the multiplex PCR reads, yields one record per CDR3 protein. The sample lists roughly 560,000 distinct CDR3 sequences; more than 10% were seen once. Specified time point: newly diagnosed GD, antithyroid drugs for less than 3 months. Scientists built the TCR library using RNA that was extracted from PBMCs. The data are from a study of regulatory T cells in long-lasting Graves disease. The CDR3 has 14 amino acids. Germline loops: CDR1 SGHNT, CDR2 YENEEA. The V end was cut by 1 base, the J end by 2 bases, with 5 bases between. The same sample was also used in a study of T cells in Graves' hyperthyroidism and ophthalmopathy.

Sequenced here: peripheral blood mononuclear cells (PBMCs), sampled at new diagnosis, from a patient treated with antithyroid drugs. The chain carries TRBV11-3 and TRBJ2-2; D could derive from TRBD1 or TRBD2 (5 bases each). This sequence originates from a woman in her 30s with Graves disease. CDR3 DNA: TGTGCCAGCAGCTTAGGGGACAACACCGGGGAGCTGTTTTTT. This gives the protein CASSLGDNTGELFF.